This passage covers 12 T cell receptor beta chains from one sample sequenced in a study of blood T cell repertoires in COVID-19. This table comes from immunoSEQ multiplex PCR, and its TCRdb copy is limited to in-frame clones, with some not included. The sample has some 120,000 clones; 80% to 90% are singletons. Sequenced: peripheral blood. Every receptor here comes from a man in his 70s with active or convalescent COVID-19.

J is TRBJ1-5 and V is TRBV2; 7 bases are a match to TRBD1. Germline CDR1 is SNHLY and CDR2 is FYNNEI. CDR3 size: 14 residues. The trim removed 8 bases at V and 4 bases at J, leaving 8 bases unmatched. The CDR3 spells CASAAGTENQPQHF. In nucleotides, the CDR3 is TGTGCCAGCGCGGCCGGGACAGAGAATCAGCCCCAGCATTTT.

J is TRBJ2-2 and V is TRBV7-6, with D possibly being TRBD1 (6 bases). Per germline, CDR1 SGHVS and CDR2 FNYEAQ. This CDR3 comprises 16 residues. V dropped 5 bases and J dropped 4 bases, with 17 bases sitting between them. The CDR3 bases are TGTGCCAGCAGCCTTGACCGGGACAAGGCCACCGGGGAGCTGTTTTTT. The encoded protein is CASSLDRDKATGELFF.

V usage is TRBV10-3 and J usage is TRBJ2-1, with D possibly matching TRBD2 (5 bases). The CDR3 is made up of 13 amino acids. Between the trimmed V and J ends, which lost 3 bases and 9 bases, there was a span of 12 bases. Germline V gene sequence: CDR1 ENHRY, CDR2 SYGVKD. The CDR3 coding sequence is TGTGCCATCAGTGAATCTATGGACTCTGAGCAGTTCTTC. This codes for CAISESMDSEQFF.

The V and J genes are TRBV29-1 and TRBJ1-1; D remains ambiguous. CDR1 and CDR2 from the germline V gene are SQVTM and ANQGSEA. This CDR3 contains 12 residues. V dropped 6 bases and J dropped 7 bases, with 15 bases sitting between them. The CDR3 DNA reads TGCAGCGTCCGCATTGGCCGGAGTGAAGCTTTCTTT. Its protein product is CSVRIGRSEAFF.

V is TRBV10-2 and J is TRBJ1-5; D perhaps matches TRBD1 (5 bases). Trimming removed 6 bases from V and 6 bases from J, with 12 bases in between. The CDR3 has 13 amino acids. CDR1 and CDR2 from the germline V gene are WSHSY and SAAADI. The CDR3 coding sequence is TGCGCCAGCAGACGGGGGGTTGGTCAGCCCCAGCATTTT. This sequence encodes CASRRGVGQPQHF.

The chain links TRBV19 to TRBJ1-4, with D possibly being TRBD1 (6 bases). The ends were cut back, 2 bases at V and 2 bases at J, with 6 bases in the middle. The CDR3 totals 14 residues. Germline V lookup: CDR1 LNHDA, CDR2 SQIVND (reference sequence). The CDR3 nucleotides are TGTGCCAGTAGTATAAGGGGGACTAATGAAAAACTGTTTTTT. It is translated as CASSIRGTNEKLFF. The whole variable domain, filled in from reference TRBV19 and TRBJ1-4, reads DGGITQSPKYLFRKEGQNVTLSCEQNLNHDAMYWYRQDPGQGLRLIYYSQIVNDFQKGDIAEGYSVSREKKESFPLTVTSAQKNPTAFYLCASSIRGTNEKLFFGSGTQLSVL.

The genes are TRBV24-1 and TRBJ2-5; 15 nucleotides align to TRBD2. Germline V gene sequence: CDR1 KGHDR, CDR2 SFDVKD. The CDR3 totals 20 residues. Trimming cost V 4 bases and J 4 bases; bases outside gene matches: 15. CDR3 coding DNA: TGTGCCACCAGTGACCCGGGACTAGCGGGAGGTGGTCGCGGGCTAGAGACCCAGTACTTC. Amino acids: CATSDPGLAGGGRGLETQYF.

This clone turned up a few times. The chain joins TRBV14 to TRBJ2-7, with TRBD1 matching over 12 bases. CDR1 and CDR2 from the germline V gene are SGHDN and FVKESK. Losses at the gene ends were 7 bases for V and 7 bases for J; bases not matched to a gene: 11. The CDR3 runs 15 residues. CDR3 in DNA: TGTGCCAGCACCCCAAGGGGACAGGGGGCGAGGGAGCAGTACTTC. It is translated as CASTPRGQGAREQYF.

Here the CDR3 DNA reads TGCGCCAGCAGCTTATGGACTAGCGGGCCGAAAAACATTCAGTACTTC. The encoded protein is CASSLWTSGPKNIQYF. V is TRBV5-1 and J is TRBJ2-4, with 11 bases lining up with TRBD2. From germline, CDR1 is SGHRS and CDR2 YFSETQ. Losses at the gene ends were 2 bases for V and 4 bases for J; bases not matched to a gene: 5. The CDR3 contains 16 residues.

This clone appeared once. The chain couples TRBV28 to TRBJ2-7; D gene unclear. The CDR3 extends over 13 amino acids. The V gene's germline CDR1 is MDHEN and CDR2 SYDVKM. Trimming stripped 2 bases from V and 0 bases from J, with 5 bases between. CDR3 sequence: CASSLPSSYEQYF. DNA for the CDR3: TGTGCCAGCAGTTTACCCAGCTCCTACGAGCAGTACTTC.

The chain combines TRBV5-6 with TRBJ1-6; D remains ambiguous. Germline V gives CDR1 SGHDT, CDR2 YYEEEE. The CDR3 totals 15 residues. V lost 3 bases and J 10 bases, leaving 17 bases between the germline ends. CDR3 loop: CASSSTVSPRSPLHF. As DNA, the CDR3 is TGTGCCAGCAGCTCGACGGTTTCTCCTAGGTCACCCCTCCACTTT. Full variable domain (rest looked up from reference TRBV5-6 and TRBJ1-6): DAGVTQSPTHLIKTRGQQVTLRCSPKSGHDTVSWYQQALGQGPQFIFQYYEEEERQRGNFPDRFSGHQFPNYSSELNVNALLLGDSALYLCASSSTVSPRSPLHFGNGTRLTVT.

V is TRBV5-1 and J is TRBJ1-2; TRBD1 agrees at 9 bases. The CDR3 runs to 14 residues. Trimming cost V 3 bases and J 2 bases; bases outside gene matches: 2. Germline V lookup: CDR1 SGHRS, CDR2 YFSETQ. The CDR3 here is CASSSGQGNYGYTF. DNA for the CDR3: TGCGCCAGCAGCTCGGGACAGGGAAACTATGGCTACACCTTC.